The rows below give T cell receptor beta chains drawn from one sample of a study of tumor and adjacent non-tumor tissue in lung cancer. TCRdb reanalysed the multiplex PCR reads using MiXCR and keeps one entry per CDR3 protein. The sample has 200,000 to 250,000 distinct CDR3 sequences, less than 80% seen once. The sequencing sample was made of lung tumor tissue. The receptors come from a man aged 55-75 years with non-small cell lung cancer. The CDR3 runs from the conserved cysteine through the conserved F or W. D genes are given only for firm matches. Rows give clone size only sometimes, using once, few, many, or a class for an expanded clone.

v_call	j_call	d_call	clone_size	cdr3_nt	cdr3_aa
TRBV20-1	TRBJ2-7	-	-	TGCAGTACTACCGGGACCCTGCTAAGCGGGCAGTACTTC	CSTTGTLLSGQYF
TRBV4-2	TRBJ1-5	-	-	TGTGCCAGCAACCAGGCGAGTGACAGTAATAGCAATCAGCCCCAGCTTTTT	CASNQASDSNSNQPQLF
TRBV30	TRBJ2-2	TRBD2	-	TGTGCCTGGAGTGTGACTAGCGGGAGGCCACCCGGGGAGCTGTTTTTT	CAWSVTSGRPPGELFF
TRBV29-1	TRBJ1-2	-	-	TGCAGTGTCCTACTGGACAGTGGCCGTGGCTACACCTTC	CSVLLDSGRGYTF
TRBV11-2	TRBJ2-1	-	-	TGTACCAGCAGCTGGGGGCGGGACAGTTTCAATGAGCAGTTCTTC	CTSSWGRDSFNEQFF
TRBV20-1	TRBJ2-7	-	many	TGCAGTGCCAGCGACTACTCCTACGAGCAGTACTTC	CSASDYSYEQYF
TRBV20-1	TRBJ2-7	-	once	TGCCGTGCTAGAGCCCCCCCAATCTACAAGCAGTACTTC	CRARAPPIYKQYF
TRBV6-1	TRBJ1-6	-	-	TGTGCCTGCATGGGTAGGGGACAAACCCAACCCCTCCACTTT	CACMGRGQTQPLHF
TRBV4-2	TRBJ1-2	-	-	TGTGCCAGCAGCCAACTGGGACACCGAAAAACGGACTATGGCTACACCTTC	CASSQLGHRKTDYGYTF
TRBV5-6	TRBJ2-4	-	-	TGTGCCAGCGCGCCCGGGGCCAAAAACATTAAGTACTTC	CASAPGAKNIKYF